The 7 T cell receptor beta chains reported below all come from one sample, sequenced in a study of post-analysis software for immune sequencing data. The antigens of these receptors remain unknown. General observations from the study: Patients carried several TRBV segments more frequently than controls did, and TRBV5-6, TRBV5-1 and TRBV20-1 were among them.

Tagging with unique molecular identifiers was a feature of the TCR beta cDNA libraries. MiXCR was run by TCRdb on the PCR reads, yielding one entry per CDR3 protein. The sample carries some 690,000 distinct CDR3 sequences, less than 35% recorded once. The material sequenced was blood. Receptor source: a girl aged 10 to 17 with multiple sclerosis.

This clonotype was observed a few times. The V and J genes are TRBV7-9 and TRBJ2-7; D may correspond to TRBD1 or TRBD2 (5 bases each). V lost 5 bases and J lost 7, with 18 bases in between. This CDR3 region has 14 residues. Looked up from germline, CDR1 is SEHNR and CDR2 is FQNEAQ (reference sequence). In DNA form, the CDR3 reads TGTGCCAGCAGCAACACGGGACCCCGGGCGGAGCAGTACTTC. Protein product: CASSNTGPRAEQYF.

The sample holds a few counts of this clonotype. The CDR3 bases are TGCGCCAGCAGCCAAAACACCGGAAGAGACGATGAGCAGTTCTTC. It encodes CASSQNTGRDDEQFF. The chain combines TRBV4-1 with TRBJ2-1, with D uncertain. This CDR3 spans 15 amino acids. Per germline, CDR1 MGHRA and CDR2 YSYEKL. The V end lost 2 bases, the J end lost 8 bases, and 16 bases lay between the germline ends.

The gene calls are TRBV4-3 and TRBJ2-5; TRBD2 might be the D (5 bases). Near its end, the DNA agrees better with TRBJ2-7, so the J call may be wrong. CDR3 length: 16 residues. Germline V gene sequence: CDR1 LGHNA, CDR2 YSLEER. The CDR3 nucleotides read TGCGCCAGCAGCCAAGAGAGGGCACCTCCGCACTCCGAGCAGTACTTC. Protein product: CASSQERAPPHSEQYF.

The genes are TRBV20-1 and TRBJ2-3; 8 bases are a match to TRBD2. CDR1 is DFQATT and CDR2 is SNEGSKA in the germline V gene (reference sequence). CDR3 length equals 15 residues. V lost 4 bases, J lost 2 bases, and 8 bases stayed unmatched. CDR3 sequence reads: CSAIAVAGSTDTQYF. CDR3 in DNA: TGCAGTGCTATCGCGGTAGCGGGGTCCACAGATACGCAGTATTTT.

The gene calls are TRBV6-2 or TRBV6-3 and TRBJ1-5; D gene unclear. CDR1 and CDR2 (germline): MNHEY, SVGEGT. The CDR3 consists of 11 residues. The V gene lost 1 base and the J gene lost 11 bases, with 6 bases spanning the gap. The CDR3 protein is CASSYLQTQHF. In DNA, the CDR3 is TGTGCCAGCAGTTACTTGCAGACCCAGCATTTT.

The CDR3 region has the DNA TGTGCCAGCAGCTCCGGCGGACCAATGGGCGGGGAGACCCAGTACTTC. Its translation: CASSSGGPMGGETQYF. The chain couples TRBV7-9 to TRBJ2-5, with D tentatively TRBD2 (5 bases). Trimming took 4 bases from V and 5 from J, leaving 20 bases between them. This CDR3 comprises 16 residues. Germline values: CDR1 SEHNR, CDR2 FQNEAQ (reference sequence).

The V and J genes are TRBV12-3 or TRBV12-4 and TRBJ1-2; D ambiguous. Trimming removed 3 bases from V and 5 bases from J, with 13 bases in between. The CDR3 is 14 residues long. The CDR3 protein is CASSFNLFRYGYTF. The CDR3 DNA is TGTGCCAGCAGTTTTAACCTCTTCAGATATGGCTACACCTTC.